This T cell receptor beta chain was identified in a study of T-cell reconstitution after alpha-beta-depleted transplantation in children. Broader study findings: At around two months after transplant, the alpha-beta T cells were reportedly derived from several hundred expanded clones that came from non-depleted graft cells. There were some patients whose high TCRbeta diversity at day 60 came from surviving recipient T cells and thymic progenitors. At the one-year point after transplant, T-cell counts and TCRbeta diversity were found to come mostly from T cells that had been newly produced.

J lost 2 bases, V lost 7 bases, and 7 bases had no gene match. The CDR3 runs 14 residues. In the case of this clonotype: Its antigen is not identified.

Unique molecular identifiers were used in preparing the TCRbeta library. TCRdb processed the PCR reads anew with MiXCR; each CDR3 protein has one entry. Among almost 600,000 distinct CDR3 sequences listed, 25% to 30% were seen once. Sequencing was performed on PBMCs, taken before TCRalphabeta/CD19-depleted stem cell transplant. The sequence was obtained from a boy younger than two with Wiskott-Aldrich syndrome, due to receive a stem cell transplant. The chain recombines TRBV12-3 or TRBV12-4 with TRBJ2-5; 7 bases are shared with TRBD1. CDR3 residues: CASTQRGRQETQYF. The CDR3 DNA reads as TGTGCCAGCACCCAAAGGGGGCGGCAAGAGACCCAGTACTTC.